This T cell receptor beta chain was captured by sequencing in a study of spatial heterogeneity in lung cancer. Trimming removed 2 bases from V and 3 bases from J; junction bases left unmatched: 6. Germline V gene sequence: CDR1 LGHDT, CDR2 YNNKEL (reference sequence). The CDR3 spans 15 residues. TCRdb re-called the 5' RACE reads with MiXCR, one entry per CDR3 protein. The data show 6,500 to 9,000 distinct CDR3 sequences, about 8.3% seen once. This clonotype was counted at least ten times. The time point is: sample taken at primary tumor resection. Unsorted samples of tumor, nontumor lung or frozen PBMC had their whole RNA sequenced.

This clonotype was obtained from a male donor with early-stage non-small cell lung cancer. The chain links TRBV3-1 to TRBJ2-7; 8 bases fit TRBD1. The sequenced sample was PBMCs, obtained at surgery. The CDR3 sequence is CASSQNGQGGYEQYF. For the CDR3, the DNA is TGTGCCAGCAGCCAAAATGGACAGGGAGGCTACGAGCAGTACTTC.